The sequence of this T cell receptor beta chain was determined in a study of blood T cells in healthy people across ages. Findings and limits, study-wide: When set beside aged donors, long-lived donors presented more naive CD4+ cells and higher diversity.

The authors ran a second PCR of roughly 6 to 12 cycles using a sample-barcoded 5' primer and a J-beta primer mix. TCRdb re-called the 5' RACE reads with MiXCR, one entry per CDR3 protein. Of 1.4 million to 1.5 million distinct CDR3 sequences in the sample, 42% were seen once. In regard to this clonotype: Its target is not known.

The CDR3 extends over 16 amino acids. V trimming: 2 bases; J trimming: 5 bases; junction bases outside the gene matches: 13. Germline CDR1 reads SGHRS; CDR2 reads YFSETQ. The source of this sequence is a woman between 18 and 29 years old in good health. The chain carries TRBV5-1 and TRBJ2-7, with 7 bases that match TRBD2. The specimen was blood. CDR3 sequence reads: CASSLDLNKRDHEQYF. In DNA, the CDR3 is TGCGCCAGCAGCTTAGACTTGAACAAGCGGGACCACGAGCAGTACTTC.